The rows below give T cell receptor beta chains drawn from one sample of a study of PD-1 blockade in classical Hodgkin lymphoma. TCRdb keeps only in-frame clones here, not all; method: immunoSEQ multiplex PCR. The profile shows around 25,000 clones, roughly 62% of them singletons. The material was peripheral blood mononuclear cells (PBMCs), obtained before the second cycle of nivolumab. These receptors were taken from a human donor with classical Hodgkin lymphoma. CDR3s include the opening cysteine and the closing phenylalanine or tryptophan. A D gene is named only where the DNA matches it firmly. Clone size appears in some rows only: once, few, many, or a class for an expanded clone.

CASRLAGLQETQYF TGTGCCAGCAGACTAGCGGGGTTACAAGAGACCCAGTACTTC TRBV5-6 few 14 TRBJ2-5 TRBD2
CASSLGGKLGNSPLHF TGTGCCAGCAGCTTAGGAGGGAAGTTGGGCAATTCACCCCTCCACTTT TRBV11-2 few 16 TRBJ1-6 -
CASSEYVNTEAFF TGCGCCAGCAGTGAGTACGTAAACACTGAAGCTTTCTTT TRBV10-1 - 13 TRBJ1-1 -
CASSARPGRHSYNEQFF TGTGCCAGCAGCGCCCGACCGGGACGTCACTCCTACAATGAGCAGTTCTTC TRBV9 - 17 TRBJ2-1 -
CASSIPSGTGELFF TGTGCCAGTAGTATTCCCTCAGGGACCGGGGAGCTGTTTTTT TRBV19 - 14 TRBJ2-2 -
CAWSVEPTKWETQYF TGTGCCTGGAGTGTAGAGCCAACTAAGTGGGAGACCCAGTACTTC TRBV30 - 15 TRBJ2-5 -
CASSLEYPNSPLHF TGTGCCAGCAGCTTGGAGTACCCCAATTCACCCCTCCACTTT TRBV5-8 - 14 TRBJ1-6 -
CASSERGTHGRNTEAFF TGTGCCAGCAGTGAAAGGGGGACACATGGGAGGAACACTGAAGCTTTCTTT TRBV25-1 - 17 TRBJ1-1 -
CASSLGDYTDTQYF TGCGCCAGCAGCTTGGGAGACTACACAGATACGCAGTATTTT TRBV5-1 - 14 TRBJ2-3 -
CASSRTSGTGEQYF TGTGCCAGCAGTCGAACTAGCGGGACGGGCGAGCAGTACTTC TRBV28 - 14 TRBJ2-7 TRBD2
CASSRTAALAKNIQYF TGTGCCAGTAGTCGGACAGCCGCCCTAGCCAAAAACATTCAGTACTTC TRBV19 once 16 TRBJ2-4 -
CASRGTGRNSGNTIYF TGTGCCAGCCGGGGGACAGGGCGAAACTCTGGAAACACCATATATTTT TRBV2 few 16 TRBJ1-3 TRBD1
CASNWDWNTEAFF TGTGCCAGCAACTGGGATTGGAACACTGAAGCTTTCTTT TRBV6-5 - 13 TRBJ1-1 -
CASSHGRTNEKLFF TGTGCCAGCAGCCACGGACGGACTAATGAAAAACTGTTTTTT TRBV27 - 14 TRBJ1-4 -
CASSLSGGFYNSPLHF TGTGCCAGCAGCTTATCAGGGGGCTTCTATAATTCACCCCTCCACTTT TRBV11-2 - 16 TRBJ1-6 TRBD1
CANGQGRTGELFF TGTGCCAACGGACAGGGTAGGACCGGGGAGCTGTTTTTT TRBV28 - 13 TRBJ2-2 TRBD1
CASSRLAGPYEQYF TGTGCCAGCAGCCGACTAGCGGGACCCTACGAGCAGTACTTC TRBV6-5 - 14 TRBJ2-7 TRBD2
CASSKPLKVASPNTEAFF TGTGCCAGCAGCAAACCACTGAAGGTTGCCTCTCCGAACACTGAAGCTTTCTTT TRBV21-1 - 18 TRBJ1-1 -
CASSLARVSGANVLTF TGTGCCAGCAGCTTAGCTAGGGTCTCTGGGGCCAACGTCCTGACTTTC TRBV13 - 16 TRBJ2-6 -
CASSFSEDTEAFF TGTGCCAGCAGCTTTTCTGAGGACACTGAAGCTTTCTTT TRBV7-2 once 13 TRBJ1-1 -
CASNRDSNQPQHF TGTGCCAGCAACAGGGATAGCAATCAGCCCCAGCATTTT TRBV6-6 few 13 TRBJ1-5 -
CAISGPKSYEQYF TGTGCCATCAGTGGGCCGAAGAGCTACGAGCAGTACTTC TRBV10-3 - 13 TRBJ2-7 -
CASSVDPGGLYEQYF TGTGCCAGCAGCGTAGATCCGGGGGGACTCTACGAGCAGTACTTC TRBV9 once 15 TRBJ2-7 TRBD2